Included here is one T cell receptor (beta chain) sequence, with context. The study ran its PCR with 60 Vbeta and 13 Jbeta primers. TCRdb's table, derived via immunoSEQ multiplex PCR, lists solely in-frame clones and lacks some. Of about 190,000 clones in the sample, roughly 77% were seen once. This specimen belongs to a study of cytomegalovirus exposure and HLA in healthy donors. With 8 bases removed from V and 2 bases from J, the gap between germline ends came to 18 bases. From germline, CDR1 is LNHDA and CDR2 SQIVND (reference sequence). This CDR3 has 16 amino acids. The chain carries TRBV19 and TRBJ2-2; TRBD2 is a possible D gene (7 bases). This clonotype was sampled from a woman aged 45-59 years in good health and CMV-seronegative. Material: PBMCs. CDR3 protein: CASRRAGEGNTGELFF. CDR3 bases: TGTGCCAGTCGAAGGGCAGGGGAGGGAAACACCGGGGAGCTGTTTTTT.